This T cell receptor (beta chain) was sequenced during a study of PD-L1 blockade in urothelial cancer. Specified time point: peripheral blood 6 weeks after treatment start. Each PCR contained spiked-in synthetic TCR analog templates. Only in-frame clones appear in the TCRdb table, and some are missing; sequencing was by immunoSEQ multiplex PCR. This table has about 91,000 clones, less than 90% appearing once. Overall study results and limits: Tumor-associated clones in blood expanded more at 3 weeks in durable-benefit patients.

To note about this clone: Antigen specificity is unknown.

The TCR sequence derives from a man aged 65 to 79 with urothelial cancer. This specimen was PBMCs, taken around atezolizumab (anti-PD-L1) treatment.

The CDR3 coding sequence is TGCGCCAGCAGGGTTAACTCCGACTACGAGCAGTACTTC. Protein sequence: CASRVNSDYEQYF. The rearrangement uses TRBV5-1 and TRBJ2-7, with D unresolved. Trimming removed 5 bases from V and 3 bases from J, with 12 bases in between. The CDR3 consists of 13 residues. CDR1 and CDR2 from the germline V gene are SGHRS and YFSETQ. The variable domain in full, completed from reference TRBV5-1 and TRBJ2-7, reads KAGVTQTPRYLIKTRGQQVTLSCSPISGHRSVSWYQQTPGQGLQFLFEYFSETQRNKGNFPGRFSGRQFSNSRSEMNVSTLELGDSALYLCASRVNSDYEQYFGPGTRLTVT.